Below are 5 T cell receptor beta chains sequenced from a single sample in a study of T cells in Graves' hyperthyroidism and ophthalmopathy. It was RNA transcripts that yielded the amplified TCR beta CDR3 regions. In the first-round RT-PCR of the TCR CDR3, the HTBI primer set was used. Each CDR3 protein is one row after TCRdb ran MiXCR on the multiplex PCR reads. The table records under 550,000 distinct CDR3 sequences, about an eighth of them present only once. The sequencing sample was made of blood. Every receptor here comes from a woman under 30 with Graves' hyperthyroidism.

This clonotype has at least ten counts. The V and J genes are TRBV20-1 and TRBJ1-5, with D uncertain. Between the trimmed V and J ends, which lost 6 bases and 0 bases, there was a span of 12 bases. In germline, CDR1 is DFQATT, CDR2 SNEGSKA (reference sequence). This CDR3 region has 14 residues. The CDR3 DNA is TGCAGTGCCCAGCCAGAGTATAGCAATCAGCCCCAGCATTTT. It is translated as CSAQPEYSNQPQHF.

The table lists this clonotype with many counts. The rearrangement joins TRBV28 to TRBJ1-1; weak D call: TRBD1 (5 bases). The CDR3 is 13 residues long. Germline V gives CDR1 MDHEN, CDR2 SYDVKM. V was shortened by 7 bases and J by 0 bases, with 9 bases between the two germline ends. The CDR3 region is CASTREVNTEAFF. The CDR3, as DNA: TGTGCCAGCACCAGGGAGGTGAACACTGAAGCTTTCTTT.

This clonotype was picked up many times. The chain joins TRBV20-1 to TRBJ2-3, with 9 bases fitting TRBD2. The V gene end was trimmed by 5 bases and the J gene end by 5 bases; junction bases not matched to a gene: 5. This CDR3 spans 13 amino acids. Germline values: CDR1 DFQATT, CDR2 SNEGSKA (reference sequence). The CDR3 loop reads CSAPRLAEDTQYF. For the CDR3, the DNA is TGCAGTGCTCCAAGACTAGCGGAAGATACGCAGTATTTT.

This sequence joins TRBV15 and TRBJ2-3; D possibly corresponds to TRBD1 (6 bases). From germline, CDR1 is LNHNV and CDR2 YYDKDF (reference sequence). The CDR3 length is 18 residues. V lost 5 bases and J 3 bases, leaving 24 bases between the germline ends. CDR3 nucleotide sequence: TGTGCCACCAGCGGCCTTCCGGGACAAACCTTACCTACAGATACGCAGTATTTT. This codes for CATSGLPGQTLPTDTQYF.

This clonotype was recorded many times. The genes are TRBV3-1 and TRBJ2-7, with 8 bases matching TRBD2. V shed 1 base and J 6 bases; nucleotides not matched to a gene: 8. Germline CDR1 and CDR2: LGHDT and YNNKEL (reference sequence). This CDR3 is 15 amino acids long. Written as DNA, the CDR3 is TGTGCCAGCAGCCAAGTTGTGGCGGGAGGTGGCGAGCAGTACTTC. Amino acids: CASSQVVAGGGEQYF.